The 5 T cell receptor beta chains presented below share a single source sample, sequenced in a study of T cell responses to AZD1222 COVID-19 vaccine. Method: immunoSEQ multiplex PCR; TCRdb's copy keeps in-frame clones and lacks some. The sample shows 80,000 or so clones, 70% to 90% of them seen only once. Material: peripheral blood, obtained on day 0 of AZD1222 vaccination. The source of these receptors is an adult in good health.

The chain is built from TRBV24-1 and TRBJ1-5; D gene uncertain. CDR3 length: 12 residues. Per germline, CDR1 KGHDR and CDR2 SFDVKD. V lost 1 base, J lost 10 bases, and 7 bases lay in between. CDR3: CATSDLWGPQHF. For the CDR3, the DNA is TGTGCCACCAGTGATTTATGGGGACCCCAGCATTTT.

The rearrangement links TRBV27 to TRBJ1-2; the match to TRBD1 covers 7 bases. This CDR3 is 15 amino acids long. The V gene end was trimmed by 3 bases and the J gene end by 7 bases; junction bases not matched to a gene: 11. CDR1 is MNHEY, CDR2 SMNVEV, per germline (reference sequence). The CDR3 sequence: CASSFLPGGRLGYTF. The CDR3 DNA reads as TGTGCCAGCAGTTTTCTCCCAGGGGGGCGGCTTGGCTACACCTTC.

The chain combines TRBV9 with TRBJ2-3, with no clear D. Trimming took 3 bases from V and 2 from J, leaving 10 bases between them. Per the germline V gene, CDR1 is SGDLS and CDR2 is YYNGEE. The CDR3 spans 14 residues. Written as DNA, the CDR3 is TGTGCCAGCAGCGCGGTATACTACACAGATACGCAGTATTTT. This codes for CASSAVYYTDTQYF.

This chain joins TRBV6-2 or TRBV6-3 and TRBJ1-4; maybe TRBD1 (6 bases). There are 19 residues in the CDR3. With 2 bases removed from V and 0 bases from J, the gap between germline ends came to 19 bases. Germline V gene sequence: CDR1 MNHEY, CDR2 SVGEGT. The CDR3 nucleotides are TGTGCCAGCAGTTACCGGATCCAGGGGCGCGACCCAACTAATGAAAAACTGTTTTTT. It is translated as CASSYRIQGRDPTNEKLFF.

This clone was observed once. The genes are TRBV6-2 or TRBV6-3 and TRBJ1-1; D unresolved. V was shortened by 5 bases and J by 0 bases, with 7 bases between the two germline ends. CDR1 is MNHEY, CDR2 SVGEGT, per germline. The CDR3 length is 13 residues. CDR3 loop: CASSLMMNTEAFF. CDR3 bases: TGTGCCAGCAGTCTGATGATGAACACTGAAGCTTTCTTT.